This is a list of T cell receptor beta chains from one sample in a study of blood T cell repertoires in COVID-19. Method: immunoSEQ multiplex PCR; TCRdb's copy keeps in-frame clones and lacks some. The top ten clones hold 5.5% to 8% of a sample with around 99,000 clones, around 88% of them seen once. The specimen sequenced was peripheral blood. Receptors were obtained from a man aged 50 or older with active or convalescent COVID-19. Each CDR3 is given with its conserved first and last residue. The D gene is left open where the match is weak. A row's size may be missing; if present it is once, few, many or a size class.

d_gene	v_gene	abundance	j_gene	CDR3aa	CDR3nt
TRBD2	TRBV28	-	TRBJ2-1	CASSRSGRAYNEQFF	TGTGCCAGCAGCCGAAGCGGGAGGGCCTACAATGAGCAGTTCTTC
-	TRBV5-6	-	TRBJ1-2	CASIRGRANYGYTF	TGTGCCAGCATCCGAGGGCGAGCTAACTATGGCTACACCTTC
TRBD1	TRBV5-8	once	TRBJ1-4	CASSLPGQGNEKLFF	TGTGCCAGCAGCTTGCCGGGACAGGGGAATGAAAAACTGTTTTTT
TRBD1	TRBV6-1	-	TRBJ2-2	CASSVGTGSNTGELFF	TGTGCCAGCAGTGTCGGGACAGGGTCGAACACCGGGGAGCTGTTTTTT
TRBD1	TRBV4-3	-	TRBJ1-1	CASSQGQGGTEAFF	TGCGCCAGCAGCCAAGGACAGGGGGGGACTGAAGCTTTCTTT
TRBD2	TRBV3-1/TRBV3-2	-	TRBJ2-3	CASSQDRGSGSDTQYF	TGTGCCAGCAGCCAAGACCGGGGAAGCGGGAGCGATACGCAGTATTTT
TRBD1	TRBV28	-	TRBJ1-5	CASSVTGGGQPQHF	TGTGCCAGCAGTGTCACAGGGGGCGGTCAGCCCCAGCATTTT
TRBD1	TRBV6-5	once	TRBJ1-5	CASSRGTGGNQPQHF	TGTGCCAGCAGTCGTGGGACAGGGGGCAATCAGCCCCAGCATTTT
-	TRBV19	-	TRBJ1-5	CASRDSMNSNQPQHF	TGTGCCAGTAGGGACAGTATGAATAGCAATCAGCCCCAGCATTTT
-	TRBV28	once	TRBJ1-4	CASSTTQRATNEKLFF	TGTGCCAGCAGCACCACCCAGCGGGCAACTAATGAAAAACTGTTTTTT
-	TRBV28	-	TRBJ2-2	CASSLWASVGELFF	TGTGCCAGCAGTTTATGGGCTAGTGTCGGGGAGCTGTTTTTT
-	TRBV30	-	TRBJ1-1	CAWALDLDTEAFF	TGTGCCTGGGCGCTTGACTTGGACACTGAAGCTTTCTTT
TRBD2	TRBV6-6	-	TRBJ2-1	CASRGVAGRDEQFF	TGTGCCAGCCGGGGGGTAGCCGGTCGCGATGAGCAGTTCTTC
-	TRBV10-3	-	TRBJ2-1	CAMGPLLNNEQFF	TGTGCCATGGGGCCCCTCTTAAACAATGAGCAGTTCTTC
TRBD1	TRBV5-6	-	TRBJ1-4	CASGTGDEKLFF	TGTGCCAGTGGGACAGGCGATGAAAAACTGTTTTTT
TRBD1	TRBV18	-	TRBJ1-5	CASSLDRFLQPQHF	TGTGCCAGCTCACTGGACAGGTTTCTGCAGCCCCAGCATTTT
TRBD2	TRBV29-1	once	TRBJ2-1	CSVEGASGSYEQFF	TGCAGCGTTGAAGGAGCTAGCGGGAGCTATGAGCAGTTCTTC
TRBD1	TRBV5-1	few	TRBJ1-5	CASSSGQEGQPQHF	TGCGCCAGCAGCTCCGGACAGGAAGGGCAGCCCCAGCATTTT
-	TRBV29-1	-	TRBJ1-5	CSINSNQPQHF	TGCAGCATAAATAGCAATCAGCCCCAGCATTTT
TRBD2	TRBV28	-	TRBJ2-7	CASTVPGLAGGNEQYF	TGTGCCAGTACAGTTCCGGGACTAGCGGGAGGTAACGAGCAGTACTTC
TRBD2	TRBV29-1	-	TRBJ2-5	CSVGKSGGREETQYF	TGCAGCGTTGGAAAGAGCGGGGGGAGGGAAGAGACCCAGTACTTC
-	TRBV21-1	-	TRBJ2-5	CASSKNRIRGHRETQYF	TGTGCCAGCAGCAAAAACCGGATTCGGGGACACAGGGAGACCCAGTACTTC
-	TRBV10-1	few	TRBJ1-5	CASSESLDTAGQPQHF	TGCGCCAGCAGTGAGTCCCTAGACACCGCGGGGCAGCCCCAGCATTTT
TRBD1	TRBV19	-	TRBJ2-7	CASSATGQGEQYF	TGTGCCAGTAGTGCGACTGGACAGGGCGAGCAGTACTTC
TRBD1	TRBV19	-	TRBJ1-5	CASSGGIQPQHF	TGTGCCAGTTCAGGGGGCATTCAGCCCCAGCATTTT
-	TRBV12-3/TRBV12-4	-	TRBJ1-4	CASSFGAHEKLFF	TGTGCCAGCAGTTTCGGTGCTCATGAAAAACTGTTTTTT
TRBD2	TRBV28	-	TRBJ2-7	CASRRAGVRDEQYF	TGTGCCAGCAGAAGAGCGGGAGTGCGCGACGAGCAGTACTTC
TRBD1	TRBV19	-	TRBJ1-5	CASSSLGTGDYQPQHF	TGTGCCAGTAGCTCTCTCGGGACAGGAGATTATCAGCCCCAGCATTTT
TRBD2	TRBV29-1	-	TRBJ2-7	CSVARGRALEEQYF	TGCAGCGTTGCTCGCGGGAGGGCCCTAGAAGAGCAGTACTTC
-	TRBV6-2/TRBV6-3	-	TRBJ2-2	CASSPQQRDTGELFF	TGTGCCAGCAGCCCACAACAGAGGGACACCGGGGAGCTGTTTTTT
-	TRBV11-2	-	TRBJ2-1	CASSYTVAGPYNEQFF	TGTGCCAGCAGCTATACGGTGGCGGGTCCTTACAATGAGCAGTTCTTC